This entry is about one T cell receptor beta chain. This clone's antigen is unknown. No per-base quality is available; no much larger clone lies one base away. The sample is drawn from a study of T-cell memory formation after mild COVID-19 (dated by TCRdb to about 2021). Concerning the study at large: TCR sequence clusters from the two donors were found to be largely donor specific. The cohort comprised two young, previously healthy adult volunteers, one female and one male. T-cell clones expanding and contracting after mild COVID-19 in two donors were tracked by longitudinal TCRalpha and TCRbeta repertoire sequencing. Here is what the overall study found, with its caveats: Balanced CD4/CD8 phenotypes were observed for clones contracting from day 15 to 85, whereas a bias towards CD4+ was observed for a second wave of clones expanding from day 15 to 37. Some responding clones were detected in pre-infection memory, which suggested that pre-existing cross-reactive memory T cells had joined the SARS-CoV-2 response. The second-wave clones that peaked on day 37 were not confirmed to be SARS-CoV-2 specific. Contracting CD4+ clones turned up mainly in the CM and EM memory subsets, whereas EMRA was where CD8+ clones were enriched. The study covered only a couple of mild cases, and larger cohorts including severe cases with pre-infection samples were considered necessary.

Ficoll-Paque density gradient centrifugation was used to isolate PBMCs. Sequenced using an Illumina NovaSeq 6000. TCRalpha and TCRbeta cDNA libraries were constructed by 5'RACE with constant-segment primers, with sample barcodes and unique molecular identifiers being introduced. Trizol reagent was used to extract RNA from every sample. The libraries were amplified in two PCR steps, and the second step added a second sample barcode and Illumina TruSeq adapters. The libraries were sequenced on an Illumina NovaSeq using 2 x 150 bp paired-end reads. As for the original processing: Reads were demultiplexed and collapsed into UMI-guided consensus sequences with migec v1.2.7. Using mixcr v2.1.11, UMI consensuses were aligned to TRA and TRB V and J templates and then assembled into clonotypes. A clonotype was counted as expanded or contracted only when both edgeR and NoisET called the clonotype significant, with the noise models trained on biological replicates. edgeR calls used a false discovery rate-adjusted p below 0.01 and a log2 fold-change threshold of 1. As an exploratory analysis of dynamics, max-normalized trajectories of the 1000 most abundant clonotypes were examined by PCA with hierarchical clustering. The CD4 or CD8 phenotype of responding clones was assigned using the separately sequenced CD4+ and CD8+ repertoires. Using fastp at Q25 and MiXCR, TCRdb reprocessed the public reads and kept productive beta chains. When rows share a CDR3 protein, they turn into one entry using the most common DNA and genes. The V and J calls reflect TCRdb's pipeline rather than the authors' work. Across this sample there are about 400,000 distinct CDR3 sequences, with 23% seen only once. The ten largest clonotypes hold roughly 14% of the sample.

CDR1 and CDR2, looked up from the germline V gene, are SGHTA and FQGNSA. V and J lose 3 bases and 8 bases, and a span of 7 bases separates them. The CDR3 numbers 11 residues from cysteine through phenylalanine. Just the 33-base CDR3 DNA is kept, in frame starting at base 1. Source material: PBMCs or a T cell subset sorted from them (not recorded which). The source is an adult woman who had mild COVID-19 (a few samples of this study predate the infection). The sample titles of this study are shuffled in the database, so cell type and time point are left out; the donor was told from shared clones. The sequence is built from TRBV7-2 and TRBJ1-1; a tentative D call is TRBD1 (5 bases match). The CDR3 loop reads CASSFAGEAFF. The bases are TGTGCCAGCAGCTTCGCAGGGGAAGCTTTCTTT.